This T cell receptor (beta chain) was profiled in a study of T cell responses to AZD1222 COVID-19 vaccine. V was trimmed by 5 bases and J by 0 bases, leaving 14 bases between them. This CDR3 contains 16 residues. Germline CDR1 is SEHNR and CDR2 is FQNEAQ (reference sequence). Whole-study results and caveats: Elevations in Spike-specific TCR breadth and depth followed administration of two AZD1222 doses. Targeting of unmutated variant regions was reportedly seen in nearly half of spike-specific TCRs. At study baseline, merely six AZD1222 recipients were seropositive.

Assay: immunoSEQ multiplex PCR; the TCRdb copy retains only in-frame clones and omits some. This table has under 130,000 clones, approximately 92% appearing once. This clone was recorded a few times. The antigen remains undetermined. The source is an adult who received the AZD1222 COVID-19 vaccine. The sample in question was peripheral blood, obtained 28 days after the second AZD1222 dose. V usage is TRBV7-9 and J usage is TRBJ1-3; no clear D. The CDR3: CASSPDVAFSGNTIYF. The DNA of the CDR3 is TGTGCCAGCAGCCCGGACGTAGCGTTCTCTGGAAACACCATATATTTT.